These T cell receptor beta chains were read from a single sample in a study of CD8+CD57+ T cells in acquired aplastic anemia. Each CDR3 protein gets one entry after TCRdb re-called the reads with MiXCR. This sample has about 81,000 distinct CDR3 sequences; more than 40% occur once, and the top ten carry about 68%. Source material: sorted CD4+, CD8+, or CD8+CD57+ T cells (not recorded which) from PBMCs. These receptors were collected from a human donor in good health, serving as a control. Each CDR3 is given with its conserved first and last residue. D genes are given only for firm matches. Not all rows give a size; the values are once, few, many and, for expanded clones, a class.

CDR3aa: CASSGSGGPDGYTF; CDR3nt: TGTGCCAGCAGCGGGTCTGGGGGGCCAGATGGCTACACCTTC; v_gene: TRBV9; len: 14; d_gene: .; abundance: many; j_gene: TRBJ1-2
CDR3aa: CASSPTGLRGYTF; CDR3nt: TGTGCCAGCAGCCCGACAGGGTTGAGAGGCTACACCTTC; v_gene: TRBV14; len: 13; d_gene: TRBD1; abundance: .; j_gene: TRBJ1-2
CDR3aa: CASSDSIPNSYEQYF; CDR3nt: TGTGCCAGCAGTGACTCGATCCCGAACTCCTACGAGCAGTACTTC; v_gene: TRBV6-4; len: 15; d_gene: .; abundance: .; j_gene: TRBJ2-7
CDR3aa: CASSLAGWDYGYTF; CDR3nt: TGTGCCAGCAGCTTGGCGGGCTGGGACTATGGCTACACCTTC; v_gene: TRBV7-2; len: 14; d_gene: .; abundance: .; j_gene: TRBJ1-2
CDR3aa: CATSDKGSNQPQHF; CDR3nt: TGTGCCACCAGTGATAAGGGTAGCAATCAGCCCCAGCATTTT; v_gene: TRBV24-1; len: 14; d_gene: .; abundance: .; j_gene: TRBJ1-5
CDR3aa: CASSLTRSYEQYF; CDR3nt: TGTGCCAGCAGTTTAACTAGATCCTACGAGCAGTACTTC; v_gene: TRBV27; len: 13; d_gene: .; abundance: many; j_gene: TRBJ2-7
CDR3aa: CASSPPEGYGYTF; CDR3nt: TGTGCCAGCAGCCCACCGGAGGGCTATGGCTACACCTTC; v_gene: TRBV11-3; len: 13; d_gene: .; abundance: .; j_gene: TRBJ1-2
CDR3aa: CASSNRGTDYNSPPHF; CDR3nt: TGTGCCAGCTCCAACCGGGGGACGGACTATAATTCACCCCCCCACTTT; v_gene: TRBV6-2/TRBV6-3; len: 16; d_gene: .; abundance: .; j_gene: TRBJ1-6
CDR3aa: CASSLSGVAYEQYF; CDR3nt: TGTGCCAGCAGCTTAAGCGGGGTCGCCTACGAGCAGTACTTC; v_gene: TRBV7-9; len: 14; d_gene: TRBD2; abundance: many; j_gene: TRBJ2-7
CDR3aa: CSVALGSTEAFF; CDR3nt: TGCAGCGTCGCCTTGGGGTCTACTGAAGCTTTCTTT; v_gene: TRBV29-1; len: 12; d_gene: .; abundance: .; j_gene: TRBJ1-1
CDR3aa: CASSVVGGGNTIYF; CDR3nt: TGTGCCAGCAGCGTAGTGGGCGGTGGAAACACCATATATTTT; v_gene: TRBV25-1; len: 14; d_gene: .; abundance: .; j_gene: TRBJ1-3
CDR3aa: CASSTGGNGYTF; CDR3nt: TGTGCCAGCAGTACAGGGGGAAATGGCTACACCTTC; v_gene: TRBV25-1; len: 12; d_gene: TRBD1; abundance: .; j_gene: TRBJ1-2
CDR3aa: CASSLSGLYGYTF; CDR3nt: TGTGCCAGCAGCCTATCCGGGCTCTATGGCTACACCTTC; v_gene: TRBV14; len: 13; d_gene: .; abundance: many; j_gene: TRBJ1-2
CDR3aa: CSARGLGGYEQYF; CDR3nt: TGCAGTGCTAGAGGTCTTGGGGGATACGAGCAGTACTTC; v_gene: TRBV20-1; len: 13; d_gene: .; abundance: many; j_gene: TRBJ2-7
CDR3aa: CASRGEEGTDTQYF; CDR3nt: TGTGCCAGCAGAGGCGAGGAGGGCACAGATACGCAGTATTTT; v_gene: TRBV6-1; len: 14; d_gene: .; abundance: .; j_gene: TRBJ2-3
CDR3aa: CASREGPQYF; CDR3nt: TGTGCCAGCAGGGAGGGCCCGCAGTATTTT; v_gene: TRBV7-9; len: 10; d_gene: .; abundance: .; j_gene: TRBJ2-3
CDR3aa: CASSFDRDSLGNTIYF; CDR3nt: TGTGCCAGCAGCTTTGACCGGGATTCACTTGGAAACACCATATATTTT; v_gene: TRBV11-1; len: 16; d_gene: .; abundance: many; j_gene: TRBJ1-3
CDR3aa: CATSQDYRDTIYF; CDR3nt: TGTGCCACCAGCCAGGATTACAGGGACACCATATATTTT; v_gene: TRBV15; len: 13; d_gene: .; abundance: few; j_gene: TRBJ1-3
CDR3aa: CASSLWAGDSGELFF; CDR3nt: TGTGCCAGTAGTCTATGGGCAGGAGATTCCGGGGAGCTGTTTTTT; v_gene: TRBV19; len: 15; d_gene: .; abundance: .; j_gene: TRBJ2-2
CDR3aa: CAAKGGFNEKLFF; CDR3nt: TGTGCCGCGAAAGGGGGGTTTAATGAAAAACTGTTTTTT; v_gene: TRBV28; len: 13; d_gene: .; abundance: .; j_gene: TRBJ1-4
CDR3aa: CASSLSGGGYTF; CDR3nt: TGTGCCAGCAGCTTATCGGGGGGTGGCTACACCTTC; v_gene: TRBV7-9; len: 12; d_gene: .; abundance: .; j_gene: TRBJ1-2
CDR3aa: CASSFLGPIGTDTQYF; CDR3nt: TGTGCCAGCAGTTTTCTGGGGCCGATAGGCACAGATACGCAGTATTTT; v_gene: TRBV25-1; len: 16; d_gene: .; abundance: few; j_gene: TRBJ2-3
CDR3aa: CATSLAGFTDTQYF; CDR3nt: TGTGCCACCTCGCTGGCGGGATTCACAGATACGCAGTATTTT; v_gene: TRBV27; len: 14; d_gene: .; abundance: .; j_gene: TRBJ2-3
CDR3aa: CASSLVEAFF; CDR3nt: TGTGCCAGCAGCTTAGTTGAGGCTTTCTTT; v_gene: TRBV7-9; len: 10; d_gene: .; abundance: few; j_gene: TRBJ1-1
CDR3aa: CASSLGQGYEQYF; CDR3nt: TGTGCCAGCAGCCTCGGACAGGGCTACGAGCAGTACTTC; v_gene: TRBV12-3/TRBV12-4; len: 13; d_gene: TRBD1; abundance: many; j_gene: TRBJ2-7
CDR3aa: CATSDSMRGAGSGANVLTF; CDR3nt: TGTGCCACCAGTGATTCGATGAGAGGAGCCGGCTCTGGGGCCAACGTCCTGACTTTC; v_gene: TRBV24-1; len: 19; d_gene: .; abundance: many; j_gene: TRBJ2-6
CDR3aa: CASSLTPGPAGNEQFF; CDR3nt: TGTGCCAGCAGCCTCACGCCGGGACCAGCGGGCAATGAGCAGTTCTTC; v_gene: TRBV12-3/TRBV12-4; len: 16; d_gene: .; abundance: .; j_gene: TRBJ2-1
CDR3aa: CASSEGFGTGYEKLFF; CDR3nt: TGTGCCAGCAGTGAAGGGTTCGGGACAGGGTACGAAAAACTGTTTTTT; v_gene: TRBV6-1; len: 16; d_gene: TRBD1; abundance: .; j_gene: TRBJ1-4
CDR3aa: CASSQWTGNTEAFF; CDR3nt: TGTGCCAGCAGTCAGTGGACCGGAAACACTGAAGCTTTCTTT; v_gene: TRBV25-1; len: 14; d_gene: .; abundance: .; j_gene: TRBJ1-1
CDR3aa: CASTLGLAGFNEQFF; CDR3nt: TGCGCCAGCACCCTGGGACTAGCGGGGTTCAATGAGCAGTTCTTC; v_gene: TRBV10-2; len: 15; d_gene: TRBD2; abundance: .; j_gene: TRBJ2-1
CDR3aa: CASSVDDPDTGELFF; CDR3nt: TGTGCCAGCAGCGTAGATGACCCCGACACCGGGGAGCTGTTTTTT; v_gene: TRBV9; len: 15; d_gene: .; abundance: many; j_gene: TRBJ2-2
CDR3aa: CATSRDSGMVLEQYF; CDR3nt: TGTGCCACCAGCAGAGATAGCGGGATGGTCCTAGAGCAGTACTTC; v_gene: TRBV15; len: 15; d_gene: TRBD2; abundance: .; j_gene: TRBJ2-7
CDR3aa: CASSPRQAYEQYF; CDR3nt: TGCGCCAGCAGCCCGCGGCAGGCCTACGAGCAGTACTTC; v_gene: TRBV5-1; len: 13; d_gene: .; abundance: many; j_gene: TRBJ2-7
CDR3aa: CASNLRGEKLFF; CDR3nt: TGTGCCAGCAACCTTAGAGGTGAAAAACTGTTTTTT; v_gene: TRBV6-1; len: 12; d_gene: .; abundance: few; j_gene: TRBJ1-4
CDR3aa: CASSLRGAQETQYF; CDR3nt: TGTGCCAGCAGCTTAAGAGGAGCCCAAGAGACCCAGTACTTC; v_gene: TRBV7-9; len: 14; d_gene: .; abundance: many; j_gene: TRBJ2-5
CDR3aa: CATWGEGGNSPLHF; CDR3nt: TGTGCCACGTGGGGGGAGGGGGGCAATTCACCCCTCCACTTT; v_gene: TRBV10-3; len: 14; d_gene: .; abundance: few; j_gene: TRBJ1-6
CDR3aa: CAWELKGLPEQYF; CDR3nt: TGTGCCTGGGAACTCAAGGGACTTCCCGAGCAGTACTTC; v_gene: TRBV30; len: 13; d_gene: .; abundance: many; j_gene: TRBJ2-7
CDR3aa: CASSQERGQSREKLFF; CDR3nt: TGTGCCAGCAGCCAAGAACGGGGACAGAGCCGTGAAAAACTGTTTTTT; v_gene: TRBV14; len: 16; d_gene: TRBD1; abundance: .; j_gene: TRBJ1-4
CDR3aa: CASSQDHGAASPLHF; CDR3nt: TGCGCCAGCAGCCAAGATCACGGGGCTGCTTCACCCCTCCACTTT; v_gene: TRBV4-1; len: 15; d_gene: .; abundance: .; j_gene: TRBJ1-6
CDR3aa: CASSFQRGPQETQYF; CDR3nt: TGTGCCAGCAGTTTCCAGCGGGGTCCCCAAGAGACCCAGTACTTC; v_gene: TRBV12-3/TRBV12-4; len: 15; d_gene: TRBD2; abundance: many; j_gene: TRBJ2-5
CDR3aa: CASSSAYNEQFF; CDR3nt: TGTGCCAGCAGTAGCGCCTACAATGAGCAGTTCTTC; v_gene: TRBV19; len: 12; d_gene: .; abundance: .; j_gene: TRBJ2-1
CDR3aa: CASRSLGTYEQYF; CDR3nt: TGTGCCAGCAGGAGCCTGGGGACCTACGAGCAGTACTTC; v_gene: TRBV7-8; len: 13; d_gene: .; abundance: .; j_gene: TRBJ2-7
CDR3aa: CASSSSQETQYF; CDR3nt: TGTGCCAGCAGCTCCAGCCAAGAGACCCAGTACTTC; v_gene: TRBV7-2; len: 12; d_gene: .; abundance: few; j_gene: TRBJ2-5